The next 29 T cell receptor beta chains were all read from a single sample in a study of T cells in Graves' hyperthyroidism and ophthalmopathy. Amplified TCR beta CDR3 regions derived from RNA transcripts. The study used the HTBI primer set for a first-round RT-PCR of the TCR CDR3. MiXCR, run by TCRdb on the multiplex PCR reads, gives a single entry per CDR3 protein. The sample yields about 640,000 distinct CDR3 sequences, roughly 20% seen once. Sequences were obtained from blood. These receptors came from a man aged 30 to 39 with Graves' ophthalmopathy.

This clonotype occurred a few times. CDR3 nucleotides: TGCGCCAGCAGCCAAGATGTGTTGGGGTGGGATACGCAGTATTTT. It encodes CASSQDVLGWDTQYF. This rearrangement joins TRBV4-1 to TRBJ2-3; D unclear. The V end lost 0 bases, the J end lost 6 bases, and 13 bases lay between the germline ends. The CDR3 spans 15 residues. From germline, CDR1 is MGHRA and CDR2 YSYEKL.

This clonotype showed up just a few times. The chain employs TRBV9 and TRBJ1-3; D call uncertain. The ends were cut back, 0 bases at V and 0 bases at J, with 13 bases in the middle. The germline gives CDR1 SGDLS, CDR2 YYNGEE. The CDR3 has 17 residues. This chain's CDR3 is CASSVDPLADSGNTIYF. Here the CDR3 DNA reads TGTGCCAGCAGCGTAGACCCCCTAGCAGACTCTGGAAACACCATATATTTT.

The rearrangement uses TRBV28 and TRBJ1-2, with 7 nucleotides matching TRBD1. V was pared by 5 bases and J by 4 bases, with 7 bases of the junction left unmatched. The germline gives CDR1 MDHEN, CDR2 SYDVKM. CDR3 size: 14 residues. The chain's CDR3 is CASSPGQRLYGYTF. CDR3 coding DNA: TGTGCCAGCAGTCCGGGACAGCGCCTCTATGGCTACACCTTC.

This clonotype was found many times. This chain links TRBV11-2 with TRBJ1-2; the D gene is possibly TRBD1 (5 bases). The CDR3 covers 16 residues. Trimming removed 0 bases from V and 6 bases from J, with 17 bases in between. Germline V lookup: CDR1 SGHAT, CDR2 FQNNGV. CDR3 region: CASSLDLGGISDGYTF. Here the CDR3 DNA reads TGTGCCAGCAGCTTAGATCTCGGGGGAATTAGTGATGGCTACACCTTC.

This clonotype has only a few counts. The genes are TRBV5-6 and TRBJ1-1, with 7 positions matching TRBD1. Germline CDR1 is SGHDT and CDR2 is YYEEEE. The J segment lost 6 bases and the V segment lost 3 bases, leaving 8 bases of the junction unmatched. The CDR3 loop spans 14 amino acids. The CDR3 region is CASSYGQVGAEAFF. The CDR3 DNA is TGTGCCAGCAGCTACGGACAGGTAGGGGCTGAAGCTTTCTTT. The whole variable domain, filled in from reference TRBV5-6 and TRBJ1-1, reads DAGVTQSPTHLIKTRGQQVTLRCSPKSGHDTVSWYQQALGQGPQFIFQYYEEEERQRGNFPDRFSGHQFPNYSSELNVNALLLGDSALYLCASSYGQVGAEAFFGQGTRLTVV.

This clonotype was counted between two and nine times. The rearrangement uses TRBV2 and TRBJ1-5; tentatively, D is TRBD1 (5 bases). Trimming left V 8 bases short and J 2 bases short, with 13 bases between. The germline CDR1 and CDR2 sequences are SNHLY and FYNNEI. CDR3 size: 14 residues. The CDR3 here is CASREGGGNQPQHF. In DNA, the CDR3 is TGTGCCAGCCGAGAGGGAGGGGGCAATCAGCCCCAGCATTTT.

This clonotype was observed many times. V is TRBV6-1 and J is TRBJ1-5; D uncertain. The CDR3 is 12 amino acids. V lost 8 bases and J 6 bases, leaving 11 bases between the germline ends. Per the germline V gene, CDR1 is MNHNS and CDR2 is SASEGT. DNA for the CDR3: TGTGCCAGCGACAAATCGACTCAGCCCCAGCATTTT. Translating gives CASDKSTQPQHF.

With respect to this clonotype: It may be a read error: a sequence one base away is much more abundant. The V call is TRBV5-5, the J call TRBJ2-3; a possible D gene is TRBD2 (6 bases). CDR1 is SGHKS, CDR2 YYEKEE, per germline (reference sequence). The V gene lost 4 bases and the J gene lost 2 bases, with 8 bases spanning the gap. The CDR3 spans 13 residues. The CDR3 DNA reads as TGTGCCAGCAGCCAGGACTACACAGATACGCAGTATTTT. Protein product: CASSQDYTDTQYF.

Of note for this clonotype: Just one base apart from a much larger clone, this may be a read error. The rearrangement uses TRBV5-5 and TRBJ1-2; tentatively, D is TRBD1 (6 bases). V gave up 2 bases and J gave up 7 bases, with 9 bases separating them. CDR1 is SGHKS, CDR2 YYEKEE, per germline (reference sequence). The CDR3 extends over 12 amino acids. This CDR3 is CASSLNRAGYTF. CDR3 in DNA: TGTGCCAGCAGCTTAAACAGGGCTGGCTACACCTTC.

This clonotype was observed at least ten times. This chain uses TRBV12-3 or TRBV12-4 with TRBJ1-1, with D unclear. V shed 6 bases and J shed 1 base, with 12 bases lying between them. This CDR3 comprises 14 residues. CDR3 amino acids: CASRLEQPNTEAFF. In nucleotides, the CDR3 is TGTGCCAGCAGGCTGGAGCAACCGAACACTGAAGCTTTCTTT.

The chain combines TRBV4-2 with TRBJ2-1; D call uncertain. The germline V gene has CDR1 LGHNA and CDR2 YNFKEQ. Between the trimmed V and J ends, which lost 1 base and 5 bases, there was a span of 9 bases. The CDR3 consists of 14 residues. CDR3 nucleotides: TGTGCCAGCAGCCAAGCCCCGAGTGACAATGAGCAGTTCTTC. This sequence encodes CASSQAPSDNEQFF.

Many counts were recorded for this clonotype. The chain recombines TRBV28 with TRBJ2-7, with TRBD2 matching 9 bases. Unmatched junction bases numbered 8, after V lost 6 bases and J lost 2 bases. The CDR3 spans 15 residues. The germline V gene has CDR1 MDHEN and CDR2 SYDVKM. CDR3 coding DNA: TGTGCCAGCAGCGAAGGGACTAGCTACCCCTACGAGCAGTACTTC. As protein: CASSEGTSYPYEQYF.

The chain links TRBV14 to TRBJ2-1; possible D gene TRBD2, 6 bases. V was pared by 1 base and J by 5 bases, with 12 bases between. Germline CDR1 SGHDN, CDR2 FVKESK. The CDR3 spans 15 residues. In DNA form, the CDR3 reads TGTGCCAGCAGCCAAGTCGGGAGTTTGGACAATGAGCAGTTCTTC. It is translated as CASSQVGSLDNEQFF.

As to this clonotype: The junction shows a germline mismatch at one end, possibly a read error. The chain has TRBV28 and TRBJ2-5; tentative D call: TRBD1 (5 bases). The length of the CDR3 is 15 residues. Germline V gives CDR1 MDHEN, CDR2 SYDVKM. This CDR3 is CTSRARLGAQETQYF. CDR3 nucleotide sequence: TGTACCAGCAGGGCCCGGCTAGGCGCCCAAGAGACCCAGTACTTC.

This clonotype was counted a few times. The V and J genes are TRBV7-2 and TRBJ2-6; 11 bases agree with TRBD1. The CDR3 is 17 residues long. From germline, CDR1 is SGHTA and CDR2 FQGNSA. After removal of 4 bases from V and 2 bases from J, the junction contained 4 bases not matched to a gene. The CDR3 DNA follows: TGTGCCAGCAGCTCGGGACAGGGGGGCCCTGGGGCCAACGTCCTGACTTTC. This encodes CASSSGQGGPGANVLTF.

DNA for the CDR3: TGCGCCAGCAGGGTTGACTCTGGCAATGAGCAGTTCTTC. Its translation is CASRVDSGNEQFF. This chain uses TRBV5-1 with TRBJ2-1, with unresolved D. Germline loops: CDR1 SGHRS, CDR2 YFSETQ. The CDR3 runs 13 residues. V lost 5 bases and J lost 6, with 12 bases in between. Full variable domain (missing parts from reference TRBV5-1 and TRBJ2-1): KAGVTQTPRYLIKTRGQQVTLSCSPISGHRSVSWYQQTPGQGLQFLFEYFSETQRNKGNFPGRFSGRQFSNSRSEMNVSTLELGDSALYLCASRVDSGNEQFFGPGTRLTVL.

This clonotype turned up a few times. This CDR3 is CASSVAGSGETQYF. CDR3 DNA sequence: TGTGCCAGCAGCGTAGCTGGTTCGGGAGAGACCCAGTACTTC. The chain couples TRBV9 to TRBJ2-5; D remains ambiguous. CDR1 and CDR2 from the germline V gene are SGDLS and YYNGEE. V gave up 0 bases and J gave up 4 bases, with 10 bases separating them. CDR3 size: 14 residues.

This rearrangement joins TRBV7-3 to TRBJ2-1, with 8 bases identical to TRBD2. This CDR3 contains 14 residues. Germline trimming cut 5 bases from V and 7 bases from J; bases unmatched to any gene: 7. CDR1 is SGHTA and CDR2 is FQGTGA in the germline V gene. CDR3 in DNA: TGTGCCAGCAGCCTCCCGGGACTAGGGAATGAGCAGTTCTTC. Its translation is CASSLPGLGNEQFF.

The table lists this clonotype with a few counts. The chain is built from TRBV28 and TRBJ1-3; 7 nucleotides agree with TRBD1. Germline trimming cut 6 bases from V and 2 bases from J; bases unmatched to any gene: 7. CDR1 and CDR2 from the germline V gene are MDHEN and SYDVKM. The CDR3 is 15 amino acids. In DNA, the CDR3 is TGTGCCAGCAGCACACAGGGGACTGCTGGAAACACCATATATTTT. This encodes CASSTQGTAGNTIYF. The variable domain in full, with the rest retrieved from reference TRBV28 and TRBJ1-3, is DVKVTQSSRYLVKRTGEKVFLECVQDMDHENMFWYRQDPGLGLRLIYFSYDVKMKEKGDIPEGYSVSREKKERFSLILESASTNQTSMYLCASSTQGTAGNTIYFGEGSWLTVV.

The V and J genes are TRBV6-6 and TRBJ2-7; a possible D gene is TRBD2 (5 bases). The V end was cut by 1 base, the J end by 3 bases, with 19 bases between. This CDR3 is 17 amino acids long. Germline loops: CDR1 MNHNY, CDR2 SVGAGI (reference sequence). The CDR3 nucleotides are TGTGCCAGCAGTTACTTGGGCAAGGCCAAAGCGGACTACGAGCAGTACTTC. Translating gives CASSYLGKAKADYEQYF.

Only a few counts were recorded for this clonotype. V usage is TRBV20-1 and J usage is TRBJ1-1; D is possibly TRBD1 (5 bases). The CDR3 sequence is 12 residues long. Trimming took off 3 bases at V and 8 bases at J, with 13 bases between the two ends. Per germline, CDR1 DFQATT and CDR2 SNEGSKA (reference sequence). The CDR3 sequence is CSARGDGPEAFF. In nucleotides, the CDR3 is TGCAGTGCTAGGGGGGACGGCCCAGAAGCTTTCTTT.

This clonotype was observed a few times. The chain employs TRBV6-2 or TRBV6-3 and TRBJ2-1; 9 nucleotides match TRBD1. After removal of 7 bases from V and 4 bases from J, the junction contained 11 bases not matched to a gene. The V gene's germline CDR1 is MNHEY and CDR2 SVGEGT. The CDR3 runs to 16 residues. Here the CDR3 DNA reads TGTGCCAGCAACGAACCAGGGACAGGGAAATACAATGAGCAGTTCTTC. Protein sequence: CASNEPGTGKYNEQFF.

This sequence joins TRBV11-2 and TRBJ1-5; D is ambiguous. This CDR3 region has 16 residues. Germline V CDR1 and CDR2: SGHAT, FQNNGV. Trimming removed 1 base at V and 4 bases at J, with 14 bases between. CDR3 sequence reads: CASSLGSGPLNQPQHF. The CDR3 nucleotides are TGTGCCAGCAGCTTAGGATCTGGGCCCCTGAATCAGCCCCAGCATTTT.

This rearrangement joins TRBV6-5 to TRBJ2-4; a weak D match, TRBD2 (5 bases). Trimming cost V 4 bases and J 4 bases, with 17 bases left between them. Germline CDR1 MNHEY, CDR2 SVGAGI. The CDR3 runs 16 residues. CDR3 bases: TGTGCCAGCAGTTTGACCGGGATTAGGGAAAAAAACATTCAGTACTTC. Translation: CASSLTGIREKNIQYF.

The chain couples TRBV19 to TRBJ2-1; D perhaps matches TRBD1 (5 bases). The germline V and J ends were trimmed by 7 bases and 0 bases, with 16 bases remaining between them. This CDR3 region has 16 residues. Per germline, CDR1 LNHDA and CDR2 SQIVND (reference sequence). The CDR3 loop reads CASTAWGGSSYNEQFF. CDR3 bases: TGTGCCAGTACGGCCTGGGGCGGAAGCTCCTACAATGAGCAGTTCTTC.

V and J are TRBV27 and TRBJ2-5; 10 bases map to TRBD2. Looked up from germline, CDR1 is MNHEY and CDR2 is SMNVEV (reference sequence). J gave up 1 base and V 5 bases, and 13 bases lay outside the gene matches. This CDR3 is 18 amino acids long. The CDR3 DNA sequence: TGTGCCAGCAGTCCCCCGGGACTAGCGATGGGGGGCCAAGAGACCCAGTACTTC. It encodes CASSPPGLAMGGQETQYF.

This clonotype was observed many times. The chain couples TRBV28 to TRBJ2-7; TRBD2 matches 10 bases. Germline V gene sequence: CDR1 MDHEN, CDR2 SYDVKM. This CDR3 is 14 amino acids long. V shed 6 bases and J 6 bases; nucleotides not matched to a gene: 8. The CDR3 here is CASRPVASGSEQYF. CDR3 in DNA: TGTGCCAGCAGGCCTGTGGCTAGCGGGAGCGAGCAGTACTTC. The variable domain in full, completed from reference TRBV28 and TRBJ2-7, reads DVKVTQSSRYLVKRTGEKVFLECVQDMDHENMFWYRQDPGLGLRLIYFSYDVKMKEKGDIPEGYSVSREKKERFSLILESASTNQTSMYLCASRPVASGSEQYFGPGTRLTVT.

This clonotype has a handful of counts. This chain joins TRBV7-2 and TRBJ2-1, with 8 bases aligning to TRBD1. The CDR3 runs 14 residues. Germline V gene sequence: CDR1 SGHTA, CDR2 FQGNSA. V lost 4 bases, J lost 6 bases, and 5 bases stayed unmatched. The CDR3 coding sequence is TGTGCCAGCAGCTGGACAGGGTTCGGCAATGAGCAGTTCTTC. Residues: CASSWTGFGNEQFF.

The chain is built from TRBV20-1 and TRBJ2-5; 11 bases align to TRBD1. Germline values: CDR1 DFQATT, CDR2 SNEGSKA (reference sequence). The CDR3 runs to 15 residues. V gave up 6 bases and J gave up 0 bases; unmatched junction bases: 6. The CDR3 DNA reads TGCAGTGCCGACTGGACAGGGGGCCACCAAGAGACCCAGTACTTC. This codes for CSADWTGGHQETQYF.